The 26 T cell receptor beta chains given below trace back to one sample, sequenced in a study of spatial heterogeneity in lung cancer. As for time point: blood at routine non-recurrence follow-up after resection. TCRdb called the 5' RACE reads again in MiXCR, with one record for every CDR3 protein. The sample holds approximately 70,000 distinct CDR3 sequences, around 9.3% seen once. The source material was PBMCs, sampled at follow-up. The receptors were gathered from a female donor with early-stage non-small cell lung cancer.

This clonotype was detected many times. This chain joins TRBV20-1 and TRBJ2-1, with TRBD2 identical over 12 bases. Germline V CDR1 and CDR2: DFQATT, SNEGSKA (reference sequence). The CDR3 covers 15 residues. J lost 4 bases, V lost 1 base, and 2 bases had no gene match. CDR3 sequence (DNA): TGCAGTGCTAGAGGACTAGCGGGAGTATACAATGAGCAGTTCTTC. This gives the protein CSARGLAGVYNEQFF.

V usage is TRBV11-1 and J usage is TRBJ2-7; TRBD2 is a possible D gene (5 bases). The CDR3 loop spans 16 amino acids. Per the germline V gene, CDR1 is SGHAT and CDR2 is FQDESV (reference sequence). Trimming left V 2 bases short and J 3 bases short, with 17 bases between. CDR3: CASSLSVSEEGYEQYF. For the CDR3, the DNA is TGTGCCAGCAGCTTAAGTGTTAGCGAAGAGGGCTACGAGCAGTACTTC.

This clonotype was counted at least ten times. This CDR3 reads CASSLGLAGDEQFF. DNA for the CDR3: TGTGCCAGCAGCTTAGGGCTAGCGGGCGATGAGCAGTTCTTC. The chain carries TRBV7-9 and TRBJ2-1, with 8 positions matching TRBD2. Trimming took 1 base from V and 8 from J; bases not matched to a gene: 4. Germline CDR1 reads SEHNR; CDR2 reads FQNEAQ (reference sequence). The length of the CDR3 is 14 residues.

This clonotype occurred many times. The gene calls are TRBV28 and TRBJ2-4; D call uncertain. Germline CDR1 reads MDHEN; CDR2 reads SYDVKM. With 6 bases removed from V and 0 bases from J, the gap between germline ends came to 12 bases. CDR3 length: 15 residues. CDR3 amino acids: CASSPPDLAKNIQYF. DNA for the CDR3: TGTGCCAGCAGCCCGCCTGATCTAGCCAAAAACATTCAGTACTTC.

This clonotype was seen many times. V and J are TRBV10-3 and TRBJ1-5, with D hard to call. The germline gives CDR1 ENHRY, CDR2 SYGVKD. There are 15 residues in the CDR3. The V end was cut by 6 bases, the J end by 4 bases, with 16 bases between. The DNA of the CDR3 is TGTGCCATCAGGAGGAAGTGGGCTAGGAATCAGCCCCAGCATTTT. Encoded protein: CAIRRKWARNQPQHF.

The chain recombines TRBV5-1 with TRBJ2-3, with D hard to call. Germline V gene sequence: CDR1 SGHRS, CDR2 YFSETQ. V was pared by 1 base and J by 8 bases, with 11 bases between. This CDR3 region has 13 residues. This CDR3 is CASSLPTVGTQYF. CDR3 DNA: TGCGCCAGCAGCTTGCCGACTGTGGGTACGCAGTATTTT.

This clonotype qualifies as medium-sized. The chain carries TRBV24-1 and TRBJ2-5; 8 bases line up with TRBD2. With V trimmed by 1 base and J by 5 bases, 8 bases remained unmatched. Germline V lookup: CDR1 KGHDR, CDR2 SFDVKD. The CDR3 length is 16 residues. The CDR3 reads CATSDFRSGSFETQYF. The CDR3 nucleotides are TGTGCCACCAGTGATTTCAGGAGCGGGAGCTTTGAGACCCAGTACTTC.

This clonotype was counted at least ten times. This chain joins TRBV20-1 and TRBJ1-5, with TRBD1 matching over 9 bases. The CDR3 covers 14 residues. Germline values: CDR1 DFQATT, CDR2 SNEGSKA (reference sequence). The CDR3 nucleotides are TGCGGGACAGGGAGAATGTCGAGCAATCAGCCCCAGCATTTT. Protein sequence: CGTGRMSSNQPQHF.

This chain uses TRBV20-1 with TRBJ1-1; TRBD1 might be the D (5 bases). The germline V and J ends were trimmed by 6 bases and 9 bases, with 11 bases remaining between them. The CDR3 is 10 residues long. From germline, CDR1 is DFQATT and CDR2 SNEGSKA (reference sequence). The CDR3 DNA sequence: TGCAGTGCCGGGGTGGGGCAAGCTTTCTTT. This codes for CSAGVGQAFF.

This clonotype was recorded many times. The V and J genes are TRBV25-1 and TRBJ2-6, with D perhaps matching TRBD2 (5 bases). The CDR3 is made up of 14 amino acids. In germline, CDR1 is MGHDK, CDR2 SYGVNS. V was shortened by 6 bases and J by 4 bases, with 10 bases between the two germline ends. Written as DNA, the CDR3 is TGTGCCAGCAGGGGGAGCCCCGGGGCCAACGTCCTGACTTTC. It is translated as CASRGSPGANVLTF. Full variable domain (rest looked up from reference TRBV25-1 and TRBJ2-6): EADIYQTPRYLVIGTGKKITLECSQTMGHDKMYWYQQDPGMELHLIHYSYGVNSTEKGDLSSESTVSRIRTEHFPLTLESARPSHTSQYLCASRGSPGANVLTFGAGSRLTVL.

This clonotype has a count of ten or more. The genes are TRBV10-2 and TRBJ2-3, with TRBD2 identical over 9 bases. This CDR3 is built from 19 residues. V shed 5 bases and J 3 bases; nucleotides not matched to a gene: 18. Germline CDR1 WSHSY, CDR2 SAAADI. The CDR3 DNA reads as TGCGCCAGCAGTCTAGGGCGGCTAGCGGGACTAGAAGGGACAGATACGCAGTATTTT. Amino acid sequence: CASSLGRLAGLEGTDTQYF.

This clonotype was seen many times. V and J are TRBV20-1 and TRBJ2-1; D uncertain. Trimming cost V 5 bases and J 5 bases, with 13 bases left between them. CDR1 and CDR2 (germline): DFQATT, SNEGSKA (reference sequence). The CDR3 extends over 13 amino acids. DNA of the CDR3: TGCAGTGCTTACTCGACGTATCACAATGAGCAGTTCTTC. Encoded protein: CSAYSTYHNEQFF.

This clonotype has a count of ten or more. The V gene is TRBV20-1, the J gene TRBJ2-6; no definite D call. Trimming shortened V by 5 bases and J by 4 bases, and 6 bases separated the two germline ends. The CDR3 consists of 12 residues. Germline V gives CDR1 DFQATT, CDR2 SNEGSKA (reference sequence). The CDR3 spells CSASSGANVLTF. CDR3 sequence (DNA): TGCAGTGCTTCCAGCGGGGCCAACGTCCTGACTTTC.

This clonotype was seen repeatedly, ten times or more. The chain links TRBV20-1 to TRBJ2-3; a weak D match, TRBD2 (6 bases). The ends were cut back, 2 bases at V and 6 bases at J, with 18 bases in the middle. The germline V gene encodes CDR1 DFQATT and CDR2 SNEGSKA (reference sequence). The CDR3 is 15 residues long. Here the CDR3 DNA reads TGCAGTGCTAGAAAGTCCCGGGAGCGGACGGATACGCAGTATTTT. Amino acid sequence: CSARKSRERTDTQYF.

This clonotype was detected ten times or more. The chain couples TRBV28 to TRBJ2-6; tentatively, D is TRBD2 (5 bases). This CDR3 comprises 15 residues. Per the germline V gene, CDR1 is MDHEN and CDR2 is SYDVKM. Trimming stripped 6 bases from V and 1 base from J, with 10 bases between. DNA for the CDR3: TGTGCCAGCAGCTTAGGCGGGTCTGGGGCCAACGTCCTGACTTTC. Its translation is CASSLGGSGANVLTF. The full variable domain, completed using reference TRBV28 and TRBJ2-6, is DVKVTQSSRYLVKRTGEKVFLECVQDMDHENMFWYRQDPGLGLRLIYFSYDVKMKEKGDIPEGYSVSREKKERFSLILESASTNQTSMYLCASSLGGSGANVLTFGAGSRLTVL.

CDR3 protein: CASSRGGTFEVEQYF. The CDR3 nucleotides are TGTGCCAGCAGTCGAGGGGGGACCTTTGAAGTAGAGCAGTACTTC. This chain joins TRBV28 and TRBJ2-7; D possibly uses TRBD1 or TRBD2 (6 bases each). Trimming pared 5 bases from V and 7 bases from J, leaving 21 bases between. CDR3 length equals 15 residues. Germline lookup yields CDR1 MDHEN and CDR2 SYDVKM.

The V and J genes are TRBV9 and TRBJ2-2; no clear D. V dropped 0 bases and J dropped 3 bases, with 9 bases sitting between them. Germline CDR1 SGDLS, CDR2 YYNGEE. This CDR3 region has 15 residues. CDR3 protein: CASSVDQVDTGELFF. The CDR3 bases are TGTGCCAGCAGCGTAGATCAGGTTGACACCGGGGAGCTGTTTTTT.

This clonotype was counted at least ten times. The rearrangement uses TRBV20-1 and TRBJ2-6; D is ambiguous. Trimming removed 0 bases at V and 0 bases at J, with 9 bases between. This CDR3 is 16 amino acids long. Per germline, CDR1 DFQATT and CDR2 SNEGSKA (reference sequence). For the CDR3, the DNA is TGCAGTGCTAGAGATGGGCCCAGCTCTGGGGCCAACGTCCTGACTTTC. Amino acids: CSARDGPSSGANVLTF.

This clonotype was observed at least ten times. The rearrangement links TRBV7-8 to TRBJ1-5; 9 bases match TRBD1. The V and J ends lost 6 bases and 6 bases, in that order; junction bases with no gene match: 12. Germline V gene lookup returns CDR1 SGHVS and CDR2 FQNEAQ. CDR3 length: 16 residues. The CDR3 sequence is CASSLSGQGRGQPQHF. The DNA of the CDR3 is TGTGCCAGCAGTCTGTCGGGACAGGGCAGAGGTCAGCCCCAGCATTTT. The full variable domain, with the rest looked up from reference TRBV7-8 and TRBJ1-5, is GAGVSQSPRYKVAKRGQDVALRCDPISGHVSLFWYQQALGQGPEFLTYFQNEAQLDKSGLPSDRFFAERPEGSVSTLKIQRTQQEDSAVYLCASSLSGQGRGQPQHFGDGTRLSIL.

This clonotype was seen more than once but under ten times. This chain joins TRBV3-1 and TRBJ2-5, with D possibly being TRBD1 (5 bases). V shed 4 bases and J shed 3 bases, with 21 bases lying between them. Germline V lookup: CDR1 LGHDT, CDR2 YNNKEL (reference sequence). CDR3 length: 17 residues. The CDR3 sequence: CASSPLRQSSQKETQYF. DNA for the CDR3: TGTGCCAGCAGCCCATTAAGACAGTCCTCCCAGAAAGAGACCCAGTACTTC.

This clonotype appeared many times. The chain couples TRBV5-1 to TRBJ2-3; D possibly matches TRBD1 or TRBD2 (5 bases each). CDR3 length: 14 residues. Germline CDR1 reads SGHRS; CDR2 reads YFSETQ. V lost 3 bases and J lost 3, with 11 bases in between. The DNA for the CDR3 is TGCGCCAGCAGCTCCCGGGACGCTACAGATACGCAGTATTTT. This encodes CASSSRDATDTQYF. The full variable domain, its missing parts supplied by reference TRBV5-1 and TRBJ2-3, is KAGVTQTPRYLIKTRGQQVTLSCSPISGHRSVSWYQQTPGQGLQFLFEYFSETQRNKGNFPGRFSGRQFSNSRSEMNVSTLELGDSALYLCASSSRDATDTQYFGPGTRLTVL.

The chain employs TRBV27 and TRBJ1-5; D is uncertain. Trimming removed 5 bases from V and 5 bases from J, with 13 bases in between. Germline CDR1 and CDR2: MNHEY and SMNVEV (reference sequence). This CDR3 region has 14 residues. CDR3 sequence: CASSQLSRDQPQHF. For the CDR3, the DNA is TGTGCCAGCAGTCAGCTCAGCCGAGATCAGCCCCAGCATTTT.

This clonotype was seen a few times. The gene calls are TRBV15 and TRBJ2-7; D remains unclear. The germline V and J ends were trimmed by 0 bases and 2 bases, with 8 bases remaining between them. The CDR3 totals 14 residues. Germline CDR1 and CDR2: LNHNV and YYDKDF (reference sequence). The CDR3 loop is CATSRDQSPYEQYF. CDR3 bases: TGTGCCACCAGCAGAGATCAAAGCCCCTACGAGCAGTACTTC.

V gene TRBV7-6 combines with J gene TRBJ2-1, with no clear D. V dropped 7 bases and J dropped 2 bases, with 15 bases sitting between them. Per germline, CDR1 SGHVS and CDR2 FNYEAQ. CDR3 length equals 15 residues. The DNA for the CDR3 is TGTGCCAGCACCCTGCTTGGACGAGCCTACAATGAGCAGTTCTTC. Protein sequence: CASTLLGRAYNEQFF.

This clonotype was found many times. The chain has TRBV2 and TRBJ2-7, with 11 bases that match TRBD2. Germline V gene sequence: CDR1 SNHLY, CDR2 FYNNEI. V shed 6 bases and J 4 bases; nucleotides not matched to a gene: 8. This CDR3 contains 15 residues. In nucleotides, the CDR3 is TGTGCCAGCAGCGCCCAGGGACTAGCGGAGTACGAGCAGTACTTC. Translating it yields CASSAQGLAEYEQYF.

The table lists this clonotype with many counts. The CDR3 reads CASSLRGAGANVLTF. As DNA, the CDR3 is TGTGCCAGCAGTTTAAGGGGAGCCGGGGCCAACGTCCTGACTTTC. The rearrangement uses TRBV6-7 and TRBJ2-6, with D possibly being TRBD1 or TRBD2 (5 bases each). TRBV6-7 is an ORF; its function is uncertain. The V end lost 4 bases, the J end lost 4 bases, and 11 bases lay between the germline ends. The CDR3 is 15 amino acids.